A selection of T cell receptor beta chains follows, all from one sample in a study of T-cell memory formation after mild COVID-19. Using its own MiXCR run on the 5' RACE reads, TCRdb lists one record per CDR3 protein. Altogether roughly 350,000 distinct CDR3 sequences are present, about 21% being singletons, with the ten largest covering 9.5% to 15%. Sequencing was carried out using PBMCs or a T cell subset sorted from them (not recorded which). The receptors were sampled from an adult woman who had mild COVID-19 (a few samples of this study predate the infection). Cell type and time point are not known. CDR3s include the opening cysteine and the closing phenylalanine or tryptophan. A D gene is named only where the DNA matches it firmly. Clone size is shown for a subset of rows, as once, few, many or a class of expanded clone.

13	NA	TRBV18	TRBD1	TRBJ1-1	TGTGCCAGCTCACCACCGGACAGGGGTAGAGCTTTCTTT	CASSPPDRGRAFF
17	NA	TRBV24-1	NA	TRBJ1-2	TGTGCCACCAGTGATCGCAGCCGGGACGAATTATACTATGGCTACACCTTC	CATSDRSRDELYYGYTF
14	NA	TRBV6-5	TRBD2	TRBJ2-2	TGTGCCAGCGCTAGCGGGGCGAACACCGGGGAGCTGTTTTTT	CASASGANTGELFF
16	NA	TRBV7-2	NA	TRBJ2-3	TGTGCCAGCAGCTTATCAGGGACGGTAATCACAGATACGCAGTATTTT	CASSLSGTVITDTQYF
14	NA	TRBV7-2	NA	TRBJ2-7	TGTGCCAGCAGCTTAGAGCCAGCCTCCTACGAGCAGTACTTC	CASSLEPASYEQYF
17	once	TRBV5-1	TRBD1	TRBJ2-7	TGCGCCAGCAGCTTCAGGACAGGGGGTAGTGGTTCGAACGAGCAGTACTTC	CASSFRTGGSGSNEQYF
16	few	TRBV4-1	TRBD2	TRBJ2-3	TGCGCCAGCAGCCCGGGACTAGCGGGGAGGACAGATACGCAGTATTTT	CASSPGLAGRTDTQYF
15	NA	TRBV12-3/TRBV12-4	NA	TRBJ1-1	TGTGCCAGCAGTTTTATCGGCGATAAGAACACTGAAGCTTTCTTT	CASSFIGDKNTEAFF
13	NA	TRBV11-2	NA	TRBJ2-1	TGTGCCAGCAGACACACGGGGTCGGCTGAGCAGTTCTTC	CASRHTGSAEQFF
17	few	TRBV12-3/TRBV12-4	NA	TRBJ1-2	TGTGCCAGCAGTTTATCTGTCGGAGTCAGGGCGGGCTATGGCTACACCTTC	CASSLSVGVRAGYGYTF
16	few	TRBV6-7	NA	TRBJ1-5	TGTGCCAGCAGTTACTTTACAGGGAAGAGCAATCAGCCCCAGCATTTT	CASSYFTGKSNQPQHF
14	few	TRBV12-3/TRBV12-4	NA	TRBJ1-1	TGTGCCAGCAGTTGGGGCCCATGGAACACTGAAGCTTTCTTT	CASSWGPWNTEAFF
15	NA	TRBV9	TRBD2	TRBJ2-7	TGTGCCAGCAGCGTGAGCGGGGGAACCAACTACGAGCAGTACTTC	CASSVSGGTNYEQYF
11	few	TRBV20-1	TRBD1	TRBJ1-1	TGCAGTTTGCAGGGGGCTGGTGAAGCTTTCTTT	CSLQGAGEAFF
14	few	TRBV12-3/TRBV12-4	NA	TRBJ2-3	TGTGCCAGCAGTTGGGACGCAAGCACAGATACGCAGTATTTT	CASSWDASTDTQYF
16	NA	TRBV18	TRBD2	TRBJ2-3	TGTGCCAGCTCGTCGACTAGCGGGAGTGCATCTGATACGCAGTATTTT	CASSSTSGSASDTQYF
13	NA	TRBV7-2	NA	TRBJ2-7	TGTGCCAGCAGCATCGGACTATCCTACGAGCAGTACTTC	CASSIGLSYEQYF